The source of this TCR beta chain is a study of blood T cell repertoires in COVID-19. About the study: The United States, Italy and Spain provided the acute and convalescent COVID-19 samples. The cDNA or gDNA used as material had been derived from T cells, B-cell-depleted T cells, or PBMCs.

In the original workflow: Amplification with reference gene primers provided the estimates of nucleated cell counts. TCRdb keeps only in-frame clones here, not all; method: immunoSEQ multiplex PCR. The V and J calls and clone size are taken from that table; D and trimming were inferred from the DNA. The repertoire holds approximately 120,000 clones, with less than 85% as singletons. The receptor's source is a human donor in a cohort sampled during active or convalescent COVID-19. Input material: peripheral blood.

Here the CDR3 DNA reads TGTGCCACCAGACTTAACAGGGCGGGGGGAGATACGCAGTATTTT. Amino acids: CATRLNRAGGDTQYF. The rearrangement links TRBV2 to TRBJ2-3, with TRBD2 identical over 8 bases. This CDR3 is 15 amino acids long. CDR1 and CDR2 (germline): SNHLY, FYNNEI. Unmatched junction bases numbered 14, after V lost 10 bases and J lost 5 bases.